This T cell receptor (beta chain) was found in a study of long-term antiretroviral therapy in people with HIV. Amounts of about 0.9-11 million cryopreserved PBMC were held in the samples before DNA extraction. Runs used v3.0 of the immunoSEQ assay and were done at survey level. Method: immunoSEQ multiplex PCR; TCRdb's copy keeps in-frame clones and lacks some. Here the sample spans 25,000 to 30,000 clones, roughly 86% being singletons. This clone was observed a handful of times. V was trimmed by 2 bases and J by 6 bases, leaving 7 bases between them. CDR1 and CDR2 (germline): SGHTS, YDEGEE. The CDR3 totals 12 residues.

This receptor was identified in a woman aged 25 to 39 with HIV. Sequenced here: unsorted PBMCs, sampled 0.8 years after starting antiretroviral therapy. V gene TRBV5-8 combines with J gene TRBJ2-3, with D perhaps assigned TRBD1 or TRBD2 (6 bases each). As DNA, the CDR3 is TGTGCCAGCAGCTTCGGGGGCGATACGCAGTATTTT. Translation: CASSFGGDTQYF. Supplemented by reference TRBV5-8 and TRBJ2-3, the full variable domain reads EAGVTQSPTHLIKTRGQQATLRCSPISGHTSVYWYQQALGLGLQFLLWYDEGEERNRGNFPPRFSGRQFPNYSSELNVNALELEDSALYLCASSFGGDTQYFGPGTRLTVL.